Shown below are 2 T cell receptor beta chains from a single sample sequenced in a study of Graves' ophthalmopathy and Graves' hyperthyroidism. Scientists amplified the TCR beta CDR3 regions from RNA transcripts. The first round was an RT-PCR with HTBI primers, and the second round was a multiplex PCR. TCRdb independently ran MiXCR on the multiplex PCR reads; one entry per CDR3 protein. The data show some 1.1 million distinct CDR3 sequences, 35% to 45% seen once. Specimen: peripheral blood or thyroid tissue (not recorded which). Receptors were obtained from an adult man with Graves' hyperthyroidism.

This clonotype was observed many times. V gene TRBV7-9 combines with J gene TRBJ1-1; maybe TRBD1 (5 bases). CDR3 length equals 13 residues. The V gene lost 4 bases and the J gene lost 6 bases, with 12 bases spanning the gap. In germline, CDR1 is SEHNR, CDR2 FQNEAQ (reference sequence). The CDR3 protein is CASSSKPGAEAFF. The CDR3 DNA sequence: TGTGCCAGCAGCTCTAAACCGGGGGCTGAAGCTTTCTTT. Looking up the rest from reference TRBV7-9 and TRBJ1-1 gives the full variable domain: DTGVSQNPRHKITKRGQNVTFRCDPISEHNRLYWYRQTLGQGPEFLTYFQNEAQLEKSRLLSDRFSAERPKGSFSTLEIQRTEQGDSAMYLCASSSKPGAEAFFGQGTRLTVV.

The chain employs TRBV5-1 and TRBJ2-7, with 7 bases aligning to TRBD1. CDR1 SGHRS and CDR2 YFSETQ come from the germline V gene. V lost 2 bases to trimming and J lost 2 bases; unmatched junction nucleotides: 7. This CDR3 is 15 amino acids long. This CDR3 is CASSFKWDRTYEQYF. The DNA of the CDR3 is TGCGCCAGCAGCTTCAAGTGGGACAGAACCTACGAGCAGTACTTC.